The clone carrying this T cell receptor beta chain was picked up many times. Its target is unknown. The sample belongs to a study of tumor-infiltrating lymphocytes in primary liver carcinoma. Whole-study results and caveats: Tumor region pairs outstripped tumor-adjacent and tumor-blood pairs in overlap. No more than about 8-24% of top clones could be seen in all five tumor regions. Top-250-clone fractions were significantly higher in tumors than in blood (p = 0.039).

Starting from around 500 ng of total RNA, TCR beta cDNA was produced with a primer in the constant region. Three nested multiplex PCR rounds, a slightly modified ARM-PCR method, built the TCR beta libraries. A C-beta reverse primer and TRBV1-TRBV30 forward primers served in each of the first two PCR rounds, at 9 to 10 cycles apiece. TCRdb recomputed calls from the multiplex PCR reads with MiXCR, one row per CDR3 protein. This table holds tens of thousands of distinct CDR3 sequences, nearly 75% found once. Bulk tissue was left unsorted, and RNA and DNA were co-extracted from about 19-30 mg of it. Every patient had chronic HBV infection and was treatment-naive. V gave up 0 bases and J gave up 3 bases; unmatched junction bases: 2. Germline CDR1 is SGHRS and CDR2 is YFSETQ. This CDR3 has 15 amino acids.

This clonotype was obtained from a man aged 35 to 55 with primary liver carcinoma and hepatitis B virus infection. The sample consisted of liver tumor tissue from sampling region 4. Noted subset: tumor region T4, right-lateral pole. The rearrangement links TRBV5-1 to TRBJ1-4; the match to TRBD1 covers 7 bases. The CDR3 loop reads CASSLVGGANEKLFF. CDR3 nucleotides: TGCGCCAGCAGCTTGGTAGGGGGCGCTAATGAAAAACTGTTTTTT.